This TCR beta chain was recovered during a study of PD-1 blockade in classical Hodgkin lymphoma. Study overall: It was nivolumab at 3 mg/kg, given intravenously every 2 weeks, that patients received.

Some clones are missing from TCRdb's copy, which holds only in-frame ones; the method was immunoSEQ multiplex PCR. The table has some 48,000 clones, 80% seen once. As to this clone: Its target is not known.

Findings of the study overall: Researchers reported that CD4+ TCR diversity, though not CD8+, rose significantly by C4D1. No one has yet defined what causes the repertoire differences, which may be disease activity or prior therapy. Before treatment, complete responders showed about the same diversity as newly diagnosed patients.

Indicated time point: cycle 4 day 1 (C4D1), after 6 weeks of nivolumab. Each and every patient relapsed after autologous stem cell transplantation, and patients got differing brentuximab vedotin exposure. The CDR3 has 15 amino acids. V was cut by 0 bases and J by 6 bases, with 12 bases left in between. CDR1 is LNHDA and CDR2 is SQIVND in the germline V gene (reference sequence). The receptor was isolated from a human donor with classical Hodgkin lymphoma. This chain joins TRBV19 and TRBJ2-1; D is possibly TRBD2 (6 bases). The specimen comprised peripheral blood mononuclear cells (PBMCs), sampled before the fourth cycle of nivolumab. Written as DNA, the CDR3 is TGTGCCAGTAGTATAGAAGGACGGGGGAGCAATGAGCAGTTCTTC. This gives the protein CASSIEGRGSNEQFF.